The clone carrying this T cell receptor (beta chain) occurred a few times. The CDR3 is 14 residues long. Germline V lookup: CDR1 SGHTA, CDR2 FQGTGA. J gave up 4 bases and V 3 bases, and 4 bases lay outside the gene matches. The data were obtained in a study of T cell changes during pregnancy in multiple sclerosis. The method was immunoSEQ multiplex PCR; TCRdb's version includes in-frame clones alone and lacks a portion of them. Of about 120,000 clones listed, approximately 93% are singletons. This rearrangement joins TRBV7-3 to TRBJ2-7; 9 positions match TRBD1. The origin of this receptor is a female donor with multiple sclerosis, enrolled in a pregnancy study. Here the sequenced sample was peripheral blood, taken before pregnancy. The CDR3 region is CASSFHRGLYEQYF. The CDR3, as DNA: TGTGCCAGCAGCTTTCACAGGGGGCTGTACGAGCAGTACTTC.